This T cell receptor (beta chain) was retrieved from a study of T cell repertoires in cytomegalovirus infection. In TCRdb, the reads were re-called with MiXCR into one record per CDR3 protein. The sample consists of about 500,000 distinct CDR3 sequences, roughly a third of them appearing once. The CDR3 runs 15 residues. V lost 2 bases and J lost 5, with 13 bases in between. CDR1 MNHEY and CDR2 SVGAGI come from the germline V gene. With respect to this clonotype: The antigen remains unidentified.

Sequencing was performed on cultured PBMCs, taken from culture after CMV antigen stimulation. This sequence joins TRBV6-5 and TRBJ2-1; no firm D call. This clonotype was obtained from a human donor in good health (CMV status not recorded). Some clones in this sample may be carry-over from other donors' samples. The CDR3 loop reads CASSYLPVTNNEQFF. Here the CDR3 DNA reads TGTGCCAGCAGTTACCTTCCGGTCACAAACAATGAGCAGTTCTTC.